The rows below give T cell receptor beta chains drawn from one sample of a study of monozygotic twins with inflammatory bowel disease. No DNA is given; TCRdb re-called the 5' RACE reads and lists each CDR3 protein once. This table lists approximately 85,000 distinct CDR3 sequences. The source material was blood. These receptors were collected from a human donor with ulcerative colitis or Crohn's disease, or a healthy co-twin of an affected twin (not recorded which). CDR3s include the opening cysteine and the closing phenylalanine or tryptophan.

TRBV6-6	TRBJ2-7	CASSYNYEQYF
TRBV20-1	TRBJ2-5	CSARPVGRNQETQYF
TRBV7-9	TRBJ1-4	CASIGSATNEKLFF
TRBV5-1	TRBJ2-1	CASSLGGSGASGAYEQFF
TRBV5-1	TRBJ1-1	CASSIQVKNTEAFF
TRBV2	TRBJ2-2	CASRGWGDTTNTGELFF
TRBV24-1	TRBJ2-7	CATSGGYYEQYF
TRBV5-1	TRBJ1-4	CASSSTGTNEKLFF
TRBV18	TRBJ2-1	CASSPNLNPNNEQFF
TRBV20-1	TRBJ1-1	CSARDPSGRGRYTEAFF
TRBV7-2	TRBJ2-7	CASSFRGYEQYF
TRBV29-1	TRBJ1-4	CSVLAAFATNEKLFF
TRBV2	TRBJ2-7	CASSAWGRPMEQYF
TRBV20-1	TRBJ1-6	CSARSLGRSLSSYNSPLHF
TRBV5-4	TRBJ1-2	CASSSVTGAFGYTF
TRBV5-1	TRBJ1-2	CASSPGQEYGYTF
TRBV6-5	TRBJ2-3	CASSYQSGRTDTQYF